This T cell receptor beta chain originates from a study of blood T cell repertoires in COVID-19. A few counts support this clone. Sequenced by immunoSEQ multiplex PCR; TCRdb stores in-frame clones only, minus some. In the table there are under 70,000 clones, 65% to 85% of which are singletons. The specimen was peripheral blood. The TCR was taken from a woman older than 75 with active or convalescent COVID-19.

The CDR3 reads CASSPPGQEASLHF. As DNA, the CDR3 is TGTGCCAGCAGCCCTCCGGGACAGGAGGCGAGCCTCCACTTT. The V and J genes are TRBV7-9 and TRBJ1-6; 8 bases fit TRBD1. Germline V lookup: CDR1 SEHNR, CDR2 FQNEAQ (reference sequence). The CDR3 runs to 14 residues. The V and J ends lost 5 bases and 15 bases, in that order; junction bases with no gene match: 12. Drawing the rest from reference TRBV7-9 and TRBJ1-6, the complete variable domain is DTGVSQNPRHKITKRGQNVTFRCDPISEHNRLYWYRQTLGQGPEFLTYFQNEAQLEKSRLLSDRFSAERPKGSFSTLEIQRTEQGDSAMYLCASSPPGQEASLHFGNGTRLTVT.